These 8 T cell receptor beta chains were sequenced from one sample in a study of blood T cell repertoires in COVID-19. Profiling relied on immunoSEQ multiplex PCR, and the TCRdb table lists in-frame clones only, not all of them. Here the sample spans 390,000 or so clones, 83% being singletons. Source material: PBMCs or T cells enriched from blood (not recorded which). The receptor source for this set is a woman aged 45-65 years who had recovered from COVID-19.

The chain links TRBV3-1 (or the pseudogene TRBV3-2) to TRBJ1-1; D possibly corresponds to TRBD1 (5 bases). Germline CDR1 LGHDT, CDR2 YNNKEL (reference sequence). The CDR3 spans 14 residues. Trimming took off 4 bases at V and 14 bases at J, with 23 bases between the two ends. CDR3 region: CASSPRHQTPRGFF. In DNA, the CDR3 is TGTGCCAGCAGCCCCCGACACCAGACCCCTAGGGGATTCTTT.

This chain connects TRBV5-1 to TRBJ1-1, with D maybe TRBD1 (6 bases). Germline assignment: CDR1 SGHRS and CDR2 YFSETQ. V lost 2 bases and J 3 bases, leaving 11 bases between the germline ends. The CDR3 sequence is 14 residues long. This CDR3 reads CASSFTGKDTEAFF. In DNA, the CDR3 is TGCGCCAGCAGCTTCACAGGGAAGGACACTGAAGCTTTCTTT.

CDR3 residues: CASNIRATGNTIYF. The DNA for the CDR3 is TGTGCCAGTAATATCAGGGCAACTGGAAACACCATATATTTT. V usage is TRBV19 and J usage is TRBJ1-3, with D possibly TRBD1 on 5 matching bases. With 7 bases removed from V and 2 bases from J, the gap between germline ends came to 12 bases. The CDR3 totals 14 residues. CDR1 and CDR2 (germline): LNHDA, SQIVND (reference sequence).

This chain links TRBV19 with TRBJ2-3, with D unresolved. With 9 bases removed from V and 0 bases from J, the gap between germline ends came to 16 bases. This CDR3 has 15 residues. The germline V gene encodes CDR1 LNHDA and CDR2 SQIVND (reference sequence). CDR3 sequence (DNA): TGTGCCAGCCACCTAGGATTGGCTAGCACAGATACGCAGTATTTT. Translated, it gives CASHLGLASTDTQYF.

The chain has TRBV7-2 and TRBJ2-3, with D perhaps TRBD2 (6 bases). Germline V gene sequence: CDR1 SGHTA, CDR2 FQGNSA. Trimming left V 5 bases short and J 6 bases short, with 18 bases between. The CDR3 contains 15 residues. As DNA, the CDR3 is TGTGCCAGCAGCCCGACCCCGGGGAGCGGGGATACGCAGTATTTT. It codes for CASSPTPGSGDTQYF. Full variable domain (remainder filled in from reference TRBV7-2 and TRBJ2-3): GAGVSQSPSNKVTEKGKDVELRCDPISGHTALYWYRQSLGQGLEFLIYFQGNSAPDKSGLPSDRFSAERTGGSVSTLTIQRTQQEDSAVYLCASSPTPGSGDTQYFGPGTRLTVL.

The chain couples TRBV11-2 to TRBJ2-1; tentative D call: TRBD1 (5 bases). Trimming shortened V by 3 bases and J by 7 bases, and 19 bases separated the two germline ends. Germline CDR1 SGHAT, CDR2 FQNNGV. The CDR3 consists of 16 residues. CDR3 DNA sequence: TGTGCCAGCAGCTTGAGCGTCAGGGTAGGCAGTAATGAGCAGTTCTTC. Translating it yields CASSLSVRVGSNEQFF.

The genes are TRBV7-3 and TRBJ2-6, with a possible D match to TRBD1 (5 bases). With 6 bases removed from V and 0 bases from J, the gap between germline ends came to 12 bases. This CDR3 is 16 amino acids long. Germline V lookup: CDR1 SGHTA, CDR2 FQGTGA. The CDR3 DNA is TGTGCCAGCAGTGGGGCTTTCAGCTCTGGGGCCAACGTCCTGACTTTC. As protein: CASSGAFSSGANVLTF.

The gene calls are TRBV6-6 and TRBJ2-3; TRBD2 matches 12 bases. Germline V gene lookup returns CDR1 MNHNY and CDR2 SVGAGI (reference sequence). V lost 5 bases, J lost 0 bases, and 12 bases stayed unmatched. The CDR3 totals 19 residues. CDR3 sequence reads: CASSPAPGLAGLSTDTQYF. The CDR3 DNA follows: TGTGCCAGCAGTCCCGCCCCCGGACTAGCGGGACTAAGCACAGATACGCAGTATTTT.